This T cell receptor (beta chain) was obtained from a study of cytotoxic CD8 clonotypes in ibrutinib-treated CLL. Study information: In all, roughly 11 patients were relapsed/refractory, approximately 14 were treatment-naive and about 17 were IGHV unmutated. Across samples, productive templates numbered more than 200,000 and productive rearrangements reached over 90,000 on average. Study-wide findings and caveats: With treatment, public clonotypes, which were uncommon, either contracted or remained stable. Clonality showed a rise at ibrutinib response that reversed toward baseline at progression.

On this clone itself: The antigen remains undetermined.

This table comes from immunoSEQ multiplex PCR, and its TCRdb copy is limited to in-frame clones, with some not included. Here the sample spans around 130,000 clones, around 84% being singletons. Here the sequenced sample was PBMCs, taken after 24 months of ibrutinib treatment. This receptor was identified in a human donor with chronic lymphocytic leukemia.

CDR3 sequence (DNA): TGTGCCAGCAGCTCCGCCTGGACACCGAACACTGAAGCTTTCTTT. Its translation is CASSSAWTPNTEAFF. This chain uses TRBV5-4 with TRBJ1-1, with D maybe TRBD1 (5 bases). Between the trimmed V and J ends, which lost 3 bases and 1 base, there was a span of 13 bases. The germline V gene encodes CDR1 SGHNT and CDR2 YYREEE (reference sequence). This CDR3 is 15 amino acids long.